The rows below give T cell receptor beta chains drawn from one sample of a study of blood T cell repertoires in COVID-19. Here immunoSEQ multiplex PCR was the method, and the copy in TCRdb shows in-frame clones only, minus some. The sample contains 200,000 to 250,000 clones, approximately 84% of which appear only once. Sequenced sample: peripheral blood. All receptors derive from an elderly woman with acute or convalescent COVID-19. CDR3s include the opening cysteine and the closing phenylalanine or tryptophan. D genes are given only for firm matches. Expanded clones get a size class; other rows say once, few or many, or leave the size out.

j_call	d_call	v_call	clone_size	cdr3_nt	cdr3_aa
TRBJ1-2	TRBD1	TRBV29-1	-	TGCAGCGTCCGGACAGGGGGCGATGGCTACACCTTC	CSVRTGGDGYTF
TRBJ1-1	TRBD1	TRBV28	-	TGTGCCAGCAGTGTACCAGGGGGCGTCGGCACTGAAGCTTTCTTT	CASSVPGGVGTEAFF
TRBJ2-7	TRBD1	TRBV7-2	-	TGTGCCAGCAGCTTCCAGGGGGCGGGCGAGCAGTACTTC	CASSFQGAGEQYF
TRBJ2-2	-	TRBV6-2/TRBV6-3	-	TGTGCCAGCAGTTACAGGGCTAGCGTTCCCGGGGAGCTGTTTTTT	CASSYRASVPGELFF
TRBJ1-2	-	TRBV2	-	TGTGCCAGCAGTCTTAACTATGGCTACACCTTC	CASSLNYGYTF
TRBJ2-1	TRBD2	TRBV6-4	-	TGTGCCAGCAGTTCACATAGTAATAGCGGGGGGGCCAAGCATGAGCAGTTCTTC	CASSSHSNSGGAKHEQFF
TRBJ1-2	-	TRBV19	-	TGTGCCAGCCGCGATAGTTTTACAGGGAACTATGGCTACACCTTC	CASRDSFTGNYGYTF
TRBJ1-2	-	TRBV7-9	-	TGTGCCAGCAGCGCTCACCGGACAGAAGACTATGGCTACACCTTC	CASSAHRTEDYGYTF
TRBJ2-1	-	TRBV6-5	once	TGTGCCAGCAGTTATCAGGCCCCAGGGAATGAGCAGTTCTTC	CASSYQAPGNEQFF
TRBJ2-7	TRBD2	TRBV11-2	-	TGTGCCAGCAGCTTATCACTAGCGACCGACGAGCAGTACTTC	CASSLSLATDEQYF
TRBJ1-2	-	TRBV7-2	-	TGTGCCAGCAGCTTGCGGTACATTGGCTACACCTTC	CASSLRYIGYTF
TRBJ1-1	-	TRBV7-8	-	TGTGCCAGCACCGAGAACAGGCAGAACACTGAAGCTTTCTTT	CASTENRQNTEAFF
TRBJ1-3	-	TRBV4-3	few	TGCGCCAGCAGCCCCCAAACCCCTAACAGTGGAAACACCATATATTTT	CASSPQTPNSGNTIYF
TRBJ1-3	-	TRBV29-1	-	TGCAGCGTTCTAGGAAACACCATATATTTT	CSVLGNTIYF
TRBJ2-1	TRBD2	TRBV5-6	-	TGTGCCAGCAGCTTGGCGCGGGGGGACTACAATGAGCAGTTCTTC	CASSLARGDYNEQFF
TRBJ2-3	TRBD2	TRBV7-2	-	TGTGCCAGCAGCTTATCTAGCGGGGGAATAGATACGCAGTATTTT	CASSLSSGGIDTQYF
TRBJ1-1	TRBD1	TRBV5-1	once	TGCGCCAGCAGCACAGGGGTAATGAACACTGAAGCTTTCTTT	CASSTGVMNTEAFF
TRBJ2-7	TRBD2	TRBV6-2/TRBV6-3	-	TGTGCCAGCAGTTACGCGGGGGGGCGAGGAGAGCAGTACTTC	CASSYAGGRGEQYF
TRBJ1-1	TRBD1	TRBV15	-	TGTGCCACCAGCAGAGGGACAGGGAGACTGAACACTGAAGCTTTCTTT	CATSRGTGRLNTEAFF
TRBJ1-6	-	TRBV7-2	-	TGTGCCAGCAGCGCACAGAATAATTCACCCCTCCACTTT	CASSAQNNSPLHF
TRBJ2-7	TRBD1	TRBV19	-	TGTGCCAGTAGTGTACCGGGACAGGGGTTCTACGAGCAGTACTTC	CASSVPGQGFYEQYF
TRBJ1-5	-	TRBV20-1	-	TGCAGTGCTAGTGTCGGGATTTATCAGCCCCAGCATTTT	CSASVGIYQPQHF
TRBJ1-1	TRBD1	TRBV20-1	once	TGCAGTGCTCGGGACAGGGGATTAGCTTTCTTT	CSARDRGLAFF
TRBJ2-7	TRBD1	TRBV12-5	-	TGTGCTAGTGGCAGGGGACAGGGGAGGGAGGAGCAGTACTTC	CASGRGQGREEQYF
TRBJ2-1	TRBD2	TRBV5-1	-	TGCGCCAGCAGCTTGTGGACTAGCGGGTACAATGAGCAGTTCTTC	CASSLWTSGYNEQFF
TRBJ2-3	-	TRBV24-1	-	TGTGCCACCAGTGACGCAGAAAGCGCCACAGATACGCAGTATTTT	CATSDAESATDTQYF
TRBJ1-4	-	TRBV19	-	TGTGCCAGTAGTAACCAGGAGGCGACTAATGAAAAACTGTTTTTT	CASSNQEATNEKLFF
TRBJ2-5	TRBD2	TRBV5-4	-	TGTGCCAGCAGCTGGACTAGCGGGAAAGAGACCCAGTACTTC	CASSWTSGKETQYF
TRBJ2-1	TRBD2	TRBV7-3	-	TGTGCCAGCAGCTTAACGTTACAATGGCCCAATAAGTTGGTGTGGCTAGCGGGAAACAATGAGCAGTTCTTC	CASSLTLQWPNKLVWLAGNNEQFF
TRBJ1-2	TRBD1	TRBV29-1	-	TGCAGCGTTGAAAAGTTGGGACAGGGAGGTGGCTACACCTTC	CSVEKLGQGGGYTF
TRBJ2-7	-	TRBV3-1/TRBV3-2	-	TGTGCCAGCAGCCAAGCCCCCACCGGGACAAGGGGCTACGAGCAGTACTTC	CASSQAPTGTRGYEQYF
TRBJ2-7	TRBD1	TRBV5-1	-	TGCGCCAGCAGGCGGACCTCGGGACAGACCTACGAGCAGTACTTC	CASRRTSGQTYEQYF
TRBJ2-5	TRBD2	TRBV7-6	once	TGTGCCAGCAGCCGAGGACTAGCGGGGCAAGAGACCCAGTACTTC	CASSRGLAGQETQYF
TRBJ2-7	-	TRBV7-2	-	TGTGCCAGCAGCTCCCAGGCTGGGGGCCCCTACGAGCAGTACTTC	CASSSQAGGPYEQYF
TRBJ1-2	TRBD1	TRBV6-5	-	TGTGCCAGCAGACCAGACAGGGGCCCAGGAATAGGCTACACCTTC	CASRPDRGPGIGYTF
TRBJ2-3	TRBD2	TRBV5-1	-	TGCGCCAGCAGCTTAGGACTAGCGGGGAGCACAGATACGCAGTATTTT	CASSLGLAGSTDTQYF
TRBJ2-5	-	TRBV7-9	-	TGTGCCAGCAGCATTTTTGGCGGGGTCCAAGAGACCCAGTACTTC	CASSIFGGVQETQYF
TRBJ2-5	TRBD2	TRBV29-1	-	TGCAGCGGTATCCCTCTGGGACTAGCGGGAGAGACCCAGTACTTC	CSGIPLGLAGETQYF
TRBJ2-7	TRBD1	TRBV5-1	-	TGCGCCAGCAGCTCGGGACAGGGGTTCCACGAGCAGTACTTC	CASSSGQGFHEQYF
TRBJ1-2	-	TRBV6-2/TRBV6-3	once	TGTGCCAGCAGTTACCTCGACAGCTTAAACTATGGCTACACCTTC	CASSYLDSLNYGYTF
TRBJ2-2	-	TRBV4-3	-	TGCGCCAGCAGCCAAGACTGGCGGGTGTCAGGGGAGCTGTTTTTT	CASSQDWRVSGELFF
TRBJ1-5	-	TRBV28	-	TGTGCCAGCAGTAGCCAAAATCAGCCCCAGCATTTT	CASSSQNQPQHF
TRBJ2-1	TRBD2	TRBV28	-	TGTGCCAGCAGTGAACTAGCGGGAGGGCCGTTTAATGAGCAGTTCTTC	CASSELAGGPFNEQFF
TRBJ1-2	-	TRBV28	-	TGTGCCAGCAGTTTAAACAGTCTCTATGGCTACACCTTC	CASSLNSLYGYTF
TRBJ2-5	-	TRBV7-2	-	TGTGCCAGCAGCTTTCGGACAGAAGAGACCCAGTACTTC	CASSFRTEETQYF
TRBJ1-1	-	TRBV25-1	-	TGTGCCAGCAGTGACCCCGGTGGTTTCAACACTGAAGCTTTCTTT	CASSDPGGFNTEAFF
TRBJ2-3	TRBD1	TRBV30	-	TGTGCCTGCTACAGGGGGGCAACAGATACGCAGTATTTT	CACYRGATDTQYF
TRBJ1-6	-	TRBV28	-	TGTGCCAGCAGTCCCCGACAAGGACTCCGTTCACCCCTCCACTTT	CASSPRQGLRSPLHF